The 29 T cell receptor beta chains reported below all come from one sample, sequenced in a study of cytomegalovirus exposure and HLA in healthy donors. Profiled with immunoSEQ multiplex PCR; TCRdb holds only in-frame clones, not every one. The sample consists of about 130,000 clones, about nine tenths of them appearing once. The sequenced sample consisted of PBMCs. Source of these receptors: a woman in her late teens or twenties in good health and CMV-seronegative.

The chain has TRBV6-5 and TRBJ1-3; no clear D gene. The V end lost 0 bases, the J end lost 2 bases, and 8 bases lay between the germline ends. The CDR3 covers 15 residues. Germline CDR1 MNHEY, CDR2 SVGAGI. CDR3 region: CASSYSPGPGNTIYF. CDR3 in DNA: TGTGCCAGCAGTTACTCGCCCGGTCCTGGAAACACCATATATTTT.

The chain carries TRBV2 and TRBJ2-7; unclear D gene. This CDR3 is 13 amino acids long. The germline CDR1 and CDR2 sequences are SNHLY and FYNNEI. Trimming pared 4 bases from V and 3 bases from J, leaving 10 bases between. This CDR3 reads CASSGGEFYEQYF. CDR3 nucleotide sequence: TGTGCCAGCAGTGGAGGCGAGTTCTACGAGCAGTACTTC. Full variable domain (rest looked up from reference TRBV2 and TRBJ2-7): EPEVTQTPSHQVTQMGQEVILRCVPISNHLYFYWYRQILGQKVEFLVSFYNNEISEKSEIFDDQFSVERPDGSNFTLKIRSTKLEDSAMYFCASSGGEFYEQYFGPGTRLTVT.

The rearrangement joins TRBV19 to TRBJ1-4; 7 nucleotides align to TRBD1. Germline CDR1 is LNHDA and CDR2 is SQIVND (reference sequence). The CDR3 contains 14 residues. Trimming took 4 bases from V and 8 from J; bases not matched to a gene: 7. CDR3 amino acids: CASSKNYRGEKLFF. In DNA, the CDR3 is TGTGCCAGTAGTAAAAACTACAGGGGCGAAAAACTGTTTTTT.

This clone appeared a single time. This chain connects TRBV6-5 to TRBJ2-5; 8 positions agree with TRBD1. With V trimmed by 4 bases and J by 5 bases, 12 bases remained unmatched. This CDR3 contains 16 residues. Germline V CDR1 and CDR2: MNHEY, SVGAGI. The DNA of the CDR3 is TGTGCCAGCAGTTCCCCGCGGCAGGGGGCTATGGAGACCCAGTACTTC. As protein: CASSSPRQGAMETQYF.

This clone has only one observation. The V call is TRBV11-1, the J call TRBJ2-7, with D tentatively TRBD2 (5 bases). The CDR3 contains 15 residues. Trimming removed 0 bases from V and 0 bases from J, with 9 bases in between. The germline V gene encodes CDR1 SGHAT and CDR2 FQDESV (reference sequence). The CDR3 spells CASSLASGISYEQYF. In DNA form, the CDR3 reads TGTGCCAGCAGCTTAGCGTCCGGGATCTCCTACGAGCAGTACTTC.

The gene calls are TRBV28 and TRBJ2-1; the match to TRBD1 covers 9 bases. Germline CDR1 is MDHEN and CDR2 is SYDVKM. There are 15 residues in the CDR3. J gave up 6 bases and V 5 bases, and 8 bases lay outside the gene matches. For the CDR3, the DNA is TGTGCCAGCAGTGAACGGACAGGGGTTGGCAATGAGCAGTTCTTC. It specifies CASSERTGVGNEQFF.

This rearrangement joins TRBV13 to TRBJ2-3, with TRBD2 identical over 10 bases. The trim removed 5 bases at V and 3 bases at J, leaving 17 bases unmatched. The CDR3 has 19 amino acids. Germline V lookup: CDR1 PRHDT, CDR2 FYEKMQ (reference sequence). The CDR3 here is CASSQSQSSLAGLTDTQYF. CDR3 DNA sequence: TGTGCCAGCAGCCAGTCTCAGTCCTCACTAGCGGGATTGACAGATACGCAGTATTTT.

The V call is TRBV18, the J call TRBJ1-1; 9 bases align to TRBD1. With V trimmed by 3 bases and J by 3 bases, 5 bases remained unmatched. CDR1 is KGHSH and CDR2 is LQKENI in the germline V gene. CDR3 length: 15 residues. As DNA, the CDR3 is TGTGCCAGCTCACCTATCGGGACAGGGCACACTGAAGCTTTCTTT. Translating it yields CASSPIGTGHTEAFF.

This chain uses TRBV10-3 with TRBJ1-2; D ambiguous. The CDR3 sequence is 11 residues long. Germline V gene lookup returns CDR1 ENHRY and CDR2 SYGVKD. Trimming took 0 bases from V and 8 from J, leaving 4 bases between them. The CDR3 bases are TGTGCCATCAGTGAGTCAAGCGGCTACACCTTC. It yields the protein CAISESSGYTF.

The CDR3 loop is CASSGLAGGGSTGELFF. As DNA, the CDR3 is TGTGCCAGCAGCGGACTAGCGGGAGGGGGTAGCACCGGGGAGCTGTTTTTT. This sequence joins TRBV27 and TRBJ2-2; TRBD2 aligns across 15 bases. V shed 6 bases, J shed 4 bases, and the junction held 6 bases outside the gene matches. This CDR3 has 17 residues. The germline CDR1 and CDR2 sequences are MNHEY and SMNVEV (reference sequence).

The chain uses TRBV6-5 and TRBJ2-1; D remains ambiguous. Germline CDR1 reads MNHEY; CDR2 reads SVGAGI. CDR3 length: 13 residues. Trimming took off 4 bases at V and 10 bases at J, with 14 bases between the two ends. The CDR3 is CASSWKTEGEQFF. CDR3 in DNA: TGTGCCAGCAGTTGGAAGACTGAAGGCGAGCAGTTCTTC.

V is TRBV5-6 and J is TRBJ1-3, with D possibly being TRBD1 (6 bases). V lost 4 bases to trimming and J lost 0 bases, with 11 bases between them. The CDR3 runs to 15 residues. Germline lookup yields CDR1 SGHDT and CDR2 YYEEEE. CDR3 sequence (DNA): TGTGCCAGCAGCCCTACAGGGTACTCTGGAAACACCATATATTTT. Translating it yields CASSPTGYSGNTIYF. The full variable domain, with the rest looked up from reference TRBV5-6 and TRBJ1-3, is DAGVTQSPTHLIKTRGQQVTLRCSPKSGHDTVSWYQQALGQGPQFIFQYYEEEERQRGNFPDRFSGHQFPNYSSELNVNALLLGDSALYLCASSPTGYSGNTIYFGEGSWLTVV.

This clone was seen a single time. The chain has TRBV5-1 and TRBJ1-1, with D perhaps matching TRBD1 (6 bases). CDR3 length: 14 amino acids. In germline, CDR1 is SGHRS, CDR2 YFSETQ. Trimming left V 4 bases short and J 4 bases short, with 14 bases between. CDR3 bases: TGCGCCAGCAGCCCCGGAACAGGGCCCACTGAAGCTTTCTTT. Encoded protein: CASSPGTGPTEAFF.

The chain links TRBV9 to TRBJ1-2, with a tentative D call TRBD1 (5 bases). Germline V lookup: CDR1 SGDLS, CDR2 YYNGEE. The V end was cut by 4 bases, the J end by 6 bases, with 10 bases between. This CDR3 has 12 amino acids. DNA for the CDR3: TGTGCCAGCAGCAAAACGGGGGATGGCTACACCTTC. Translating it yields CASSKTGDGYTF.

This clone was counted once. The chain links TRBV7-8 to TRBJ1-2, with D maybe TRBD1 (6 bases). Per germline, CDR1 SGHVS and CDR2 FQNEAQ. V was pared by 4 bases and J by 6 bases, with 21 bases between. The CDR3 is 16 residues long. The CDR3 nucleotides read TGTGCCAGCAGCTCCACCAGGACAGATACACCGAATGGCTACACCTTC. Its protein product is CASSSTRTDTPNGYTF.

The CDR3 DNA is TGTGCCAGCAGCTCCAACGGGAGGGCCGCAGAAGAGACCCAGTACTTC. This translates into CASSSNGRAAEETQYF. The chain combines TRBV7-9 with TRBJ2-5; 8 bases line up with TRBD2. Trimming cost V 4 bases and J 3 bases; bases outside gene matches: 10. Germline CDR1 SEHNR, CDR2 FQNEAQ (reference sequence). This CDR3 region has 16 residues.

The chain couples TRBV5-5 to TRBJ2-1; 13 nucleotides line up with TRBD2. The CDR3 runs 14 residues. V dropped 3 bases and J dropped 9; count of bases not matched to a gene: 3. Germline V gene data show CDR1 as SGHKS and CDR2 as YYEKEE (reference sequence). The CDR3 region is CASSWTSGSFEQFF. The CDR3 DNA sequence: TGTGCCAGCAGCTGGACTAGCGGGAGTTTTGAGCAGTTCTTC.

V and J are TRBV6-5 and TRBJ2-4, with D hard to call. The V gene's germline CDR1 is MNHEY and CDR2 SVGAGI. The germline V and J ends were trimmed by 0 bases and 0 bases, with 6 bases remaining between them. CDR3 length: 15 amino acids. The CDR3 here is CASSYSVVAKNIQYF. CDR3 nucleotide sequence: TGTGCCAGCAGTTACTCGGTAGTAGCCAAAAACATTCAGTACTTC.

This chain uses TRBV4-1 with TRBJ2-1, with 8 bases identical to TRBD2. Germline CDR1 is MGHRA and CDR2 is YSYEKL. V shed 4 bases and J 3 bases; nucleotides not matched to a gene: 5. This CDR3 has 15 residues. CDR3: CASSLPGLGYNEQFF. The CDR3 DNA sequence: TGCGCCAGCAGCCTTCCGGGACTAGGCTACAATGAGCAGTTCTTC.

The chain is built from TRBV28 and TRBJ1-1; 7 bases line up with TRBD1. CDR3 size: 13 residues. Germline trimming cut 5 bases from V and 11 bases from J; bases unmatched to any gene: 11. The germline V gene encodes CDR1 MDHEN and CDR2 SYDVKM. The CDR3 nucleotides are TGTGCCAGCAGTCAGCCGACAGGGAAAGGGGCTTTCTTT. This encodes CASSQPTGKGAFF.

This clone was recorded only once. The V and J genes are TRBV6-5 and TRBJ1-1; D is perhaps TRBD1 (5 bases). The V end was cut by 0 bases, the J end by 2 bases, with 10 bases between. Looked up from germline, CDR1 is MNHEY and CDR2 is SVGAGI. There are 15 residues in the CDR3. The CDR3 nucleotides read TGTGCCAGCAGTTACTCATCGGGACTTAACACTGAAGCTTTCTTT. It yields the protein CASSYSSGLNTEAFF.

The chain carries TRBV5-1 and TRBJ2-7; the match to TRBD2 covers 8 bases. The germline V gene encodes CDR1 SGHRS and CDR2 YFSETQ. CDR3 length: 14 residues. V gave up 5 bases and J gave up 5 bases; unmatched junction bases: 9. CDR3 amino acids: CASRPGSGKHEQYF. The CDR3 DNA follows: TGCGCCAGCAGACCTGGTAGCGGGAAACACGAGCAGTACTTC.

The chain employs TRBV28 and TRBJ1-2; a possible D gene is TRBD1 (5 bases). Trimming removed 8 bases at V and 8 bases at J, with 21 bases between. The germline V gene encodes CDR1 MDHEN and CDR2 SYDVKM. The CDR3 runs to 14 residues. Here the CDR3 reads CASFGGFLPLGYTF. CDR3 nucleotide sequence: TGTGCCAGCTTCGGGGGTTTCCTTCCCTTAGGCTACACCTTC.

As concerns this clone: This same CDR3 is encoded by further DNA sequences in the sample. The chain employs TRBV4-1 and TRBJ2-7; D perhaps matches TRBD2 (5 bases). Trimming cost V 0 bases and J 3 bases, with 6 bases left between them. This CDR3 has 13 amino acids. Germline V gene data show CDR1 as MGHRA and CDR2 as YSYEKL. CDR3 nucleotides: TGCGCCAGCAGCCAAGATCGGGGCTACGAGCAGTACTTC. It codes for CASSQDRGYEQYF.

This chain joins TRBV9 and TRBJ2-1; TRBD1 might be the D (5 bases). The CDR3 extends over 11 amino acids. Between the trimmed V and J ends, which lost 4 bases and 9 bases, there was a span of 8 bases. The V gene's germline CDR1 is SGDLS and CDR2 YYNGEE. CDR3 DNA sequence: TGTGCCAGCAGCAAAGGGGTTGAGCAGTTCTTC. Its translation is CASSKGVEQFF. The full variable domain, completed using reference TRBV9 and TRBJ2-1, is DSGVTQTPKHLITATGQRVTLRCSPRSGDLSVYWYQQSLDQGLQFLIQYYNGEERAKGNILERFSAQQFPDLHSELNLSSLELGDSALYFCASSKGVEQFFGPGTRLTVL.

This clone was seen once. The chain couples TRBV6-1 to TRBJ2-1; D is perhaps TRBD2 (6 bases). Germline loops: CDR1 MNHNS, CDR2 SASEGT. The CDR3 has 14 amino acids. The V gene lost 5 bases and the J gene lost 12 bases, with 20 bases spanning the gap. The CDR3: CASSPRGSYLGQFF. In DNA form, the CDR3 reads TGTGCCAGCAGTCCCCGGGGGAGCTACCTCGGGCAGTTCTTC.

Only one count was recorded for this clone. V gene TRBV5-4 combines with J gene TRBJ2-1, with TRBD1 matching over 9 bases. With V trimmed by 4 bases and J by 5 bases, 4 bases remained unmatched. The CDR3 runs to 14 residues. CDR1 is SGHNT, CDR2 YYREEE, per germline (reference sequence). CDR3 amino acids: CASSGTGRNNEQFF. The CDR3, as DNA: TGTGCCAGCAGCGGGACAGGGCGAAACAATGAGCAGTTCTTC.

This chain connects TRBV19 to TRBJ2-7, with 7 nucleotides matching TRBD2. V lost 0 bases to trimming and J lost 5 bases; unmatched junction nucleotides: 4. CDR1 and CDR2 from the germline V gene are LNHDA and SQIVND (reference sequence). The CDR3 loop spans 14 amino acids. The CDR3 bases are TGTGCCAGTAGTATAGAGGGGGGGAGCCACGAGCAGTACTTC. Protein product: CASSIEGGSHEQYF.

V gene TRBV6-1 combines with J gene TRBJ2-7, with a tentative D call TRBD1 (6 bases). Trimming pared 0 bases from V and 0 bases from J, leaving 6 bases between. Germline V gene data show CDR1 as MNHNS and CDR2 as SASEGT. The CDR3 covers 14 residues. This CDR3 is CASSEADSSYEQYF. The CDR3 DNA reads as TGTGCCAGCAGTGAAGCGGACAGCTCCTACGAGCAGTACTTC.